This T cell receptor beta chain was captured in a study of regulatory T cells in long-lasting Graves disease. Investigators prepared the TCR beta libraries by applying iRepertoire HTBI primers and Arm-PCR of CDR3 regions. TCRdb reanalysed the multiplex PCR reads using MiXCR and keeps one entry per CDR3 protein. The table has 400,000 or so distinct CDR3 sequences, about 25% seen once; the top ten hold roughly a quarter. Overall study findings and caveats: Between persistent patients, thousands of public clonotypes were shared, exceeding the 966 shared between new patients.

This clonotype was recorded a few times. Its specificity is not known. Time point reported: persistent/refractory GD, antithyroid drugs over 5 years with positive TRAb. PBMC-extracted RNA yielded the TCR library. Between the trimmed V and J ends, which lost 3 bases and 8 bases, there was a span of 8 bases. The CDR3 has 11 amino acids. Germline values: CDR1 SGHRS, CDR2 YFSETQ. This rearrangement joins TRBV5-1 to TRBJ1-1; no clear D. This material consisted of peripheral blood mononuclear cells (PBMCs), taken when the disease was refractory, from a patient treated with antithyroid drugs. The receptor was derived from a female donor with Graves disease. The CDR3 coding sequence is TGCGCCAGCAGCTCCGGACTAGAAGCTTTCTTT. Amino acid sequence: CASSSGLEAFF.